These 25 T cell receptor beta chains came from one sample sequenced in a study of blood T cell repertoires in COVID-19. The repertoire was sequenced with immunoSEQ multiplex PCR; TCRdb's copy has only in-frame clones and lacks some. The sample has over 250,000 clones; more than 75% are singletons. The sample comprised PBMCs or T cells enriched from blood (not recorded which). These receptors were taken from a woman between 18 and 29 years old who had recovered from COVID-19.

This chain links TRBV5-4 with TRBJ1-1, with unresolved D. This CDR3 has 15 residues. Germline assignment: CDR1 SGHNT and CDR2 YYREEE (reference sequence). The V gene lost 0 bases and the J gene lost 1 base, with 10 bases spanning the gap. The CDR3 sequence is CASSLDVASNTEAFF. In DNA form, the CDR3 reads TGTGCCAGCAGCTTGGATGTGGCTTCGAACACTGAAGCTTTCTTT.

The rearrangement uses TRBV12-3 or TRBV12-4 and TRBJ1-2; possibly TRBD1 for D (5 bases). V lost 3 bases and J 7 bases, leaving 9 bases between the germline ends. This CDR3 has 12 residues. DNA for the CDR3: TGTGCCAGCAGTTTGACAGTCGGTGGCTACACCTTC. Protein product: CASSLTVGGYTF.

About this clone: Other DNA variants within this sample encode the same CDR3. The rearrangement joins TRBV11-2 to TRBJ2-1, with TRBD2 matching 9 bases. The ends lost 1 base at V and 2 bases at J; junction bases unmatched: 3. Per germline, CDR1 SGHAT and CDR2 FQNNGV. This CDR3 has 16 amino acids. CDR3 amino acids: CASSLVGGGAYNEQFF. CDR3 nucleotide sequence: TGTGCCAGCAGCTTAGTGGGCGGGGGGGCCTACAATGAGCAGTTCTTC.

The V and J genes are TRBV5-1 and TRBJ1-4; D remains ambiguous. The CDR3 spans 16 residues. V was pared by 3 bases and J by 0 bases, with 12 bases between. CDR1 and CDR2 from the germline V gene are SGHRS and YFSETQ. CDR3 protein: CASSSNPGTTNEKLFF. The CDR3 DNA reads as TGCGCCAGCAGCTCCAACCCGGGAACAACTAATGAAAAACTGTTTTTT.

V gene TRBV7-2 combines with J gene TRBJ2-2, with 12 bases fitting TRBD2. Looked up from germline, CDR1 is SGHTA and CDR2 is FQGNSA. The CDR3 is 19 amino acids. J was trimmed by 5 bases and V by 5 bases; bases with no gene match: 15. This CDR3 reads CASSQRLAGVRGGTGELFF. In DNA form, the CDR3 reads TGTGCCAGCAGCCAACGACTAGCGGGGGTACGTGGTGGTACCGGGGAGCTGTTTTTT.

V gene TRBV6-5 combines with J gene TRBJ1-1; TRBD1 matches 11 bases. The CDR3 runs to 13 residues. V trimming: 10 bases; J trimming: 5 bases; junction bases outside the gene matches: 6. The germline gives CDR1 MNHEY, CDR2 SVGAGI. The CDR3 sequence is CATDGTGGTEAFF. CDR3 DNA sequence: TGTGCCACCGACGGGACAGGGGGGACTGAAGCTTTCTTT.

The V gene is TRBV4-3, the J gene TRBJ2-3; D is unclear. Germline values: CDR1 LGHNA, CDR2 YSLEER. The germline V and J ends were trimmed by 6 bases and 1 base, with 8 bases remaining between them. This CDR3 spans 13 amino acids. The chain's CDR3 is CASRESGTDTQYF. The CDR3 DNA sequence: TGCGCCAGCAGAGAGTCGGGCACAGATACGCAGTATTTT.

The CDR3 DNA reads as TGTGCCAGCAGTTTTCCGGGAAGCTCCTACAATGAGCAGTTCTTC. Its translation: CASSFPGSSYNEQFF. This chain joins TRBV25-1 and TRBJ2-1; weak D call: TRBD2 (5 bases). The V end was cut by 5 bases, the J end by 0 bases, with 11 bases between. The CDR3 is 15 amino acids. CDR1 and CDR2 (germline): MGHDK, SYGVNS.

The chain uses TRBV4-3 and TRBJ1-2; D is uncertain. The CDR3 loop spans 16 amino acids. The ends were cut back, 0 bases at V and 4 bases at J, with 15 bases in the middle. CDR1 is LGHNA, CDR2 YSLEER, per germline. The CDR3 DNA sequence: TGCGCCAGCAGCCAAGATTTTCGGGGAGGCGGCTATGGCTACACCTTC. Translated: CASSQDFRGGGYGYTF.

The V gene is TRBV30, the J gene TRBJ2-7, with TRBD1 matching over 9 bases. The V and J ends lost 6 bases and 2 bases, in that order; junction bases with no gene match: 5. The CDR3 is 13 amino acids. Germline CDR1 GTSNPN, CDR2 SVGIG (reference sequence). The CDR3 is CACSGTGPYEQYF. The CDR3 nucleotides are TGTGCCTGTTCCGGGACAGGGCCCTACGAGCAGTACTTC.

The rearrangement uses TRBV15 and TRBJ2-1; 7 nucleotides match TRBD1. Unmatched junction bases numbered 4, after V lost 5 bases and J lost 3 bases. The CDR3 runs 14 residues. Germline V gives CDR1 LNHNV, CDR2 YYDKDF (reference sequence). This CDR3 is CATSPRDSYNEQFF. The DNA of the CDR3 is TGTGCCACCAGCCCCCGGGACAGCTACAATGAGCAGTTCTTC.

The chain couples TRBV11-3 to TRBJ2-3, with 13 bases identical to TRBD2. Germline trimming cut 5 bases from V and 6 bases from J; bases unmatched to any gene: 8. The CDR3 covers 16 residues. In germline, CDR1 is SGHNT, CDR2 YENEEA. CDR3 in DNA: TGTGCCAGCAGCCTGGGGACTAGCGGGGTACATGATACGCAGTATTTT. The encoded protein is CASSLGTSGVHDTQYF.

This clone came up many times. The chain has TRBV2 and TRBJ1-5; D perhaps matches TRBD1 (5 bases). The CDR3 is 15 amino acids. CDR1 is SNHLY, CDR2 FYNNEI, per germline. V lost 0 bases and J 8 bases, leaving 14 bases between the germline ends. The chain's CDR3 is CASSEARDSIKPQHF. The CDR3, as DNA: TGTGCCAGCAGTGAAGCGAGGGACTCAATCAAGCCCCAGCATTTT.

V usage is TRBV28 and J usage is TRBJ2-7; D is unresolved. The CDR3 totals 14 residues. From germline, CDR1 is MDHEN and CDR2 SYDVKM. V was clipped by 4 bases and J by 2 bases, with 12 bases between them. CDR3 protein: CASSSPQAPYEQYF. As DNA, the CDR3 is TGTGCCAGCAGTTCCCCCCAGGCCCCCTACGAGCAGTACTTC.

The genes are TRBV28 and TRBJ2-1; 7 bases match TRBD1. The CDR3 is 16 residues long. The germline CDR1 and CDR2 sequences are MDHEN and SYDVKM. The V gene end was trimmed by 6 bases and the J gene end by 0 bases; junction bases not matched to a gene: 8. DNA for the CDR3: TGTGCCAGCAGCCCAAGGGGGCTACGCTCCTACAATGAGCAGTTCTTC. It is translated as CASSPRGLRSYNEQFF.

The gene calls are TRBV6-4 and TRBJ2-1, with D hard to call. V lost 0 bases and J lost 2, with 11 bases in between. The length of the CDR3 is 16 residues. The germline V gene has CDR1 MRHNA and CDR2 SNTAGT. The CDR3 sequence is CASSDSPRAPYNEQFF. The CDR3 nucleotides read TGTGCCAGCAGTGACTCACCGCGAGCCCCCTACAATGAGCAGTTCTTC.

The chain has TRBV30 and TRBJ1-5, with no clear D. The CDR3 length is 15 residues. Trimming left V 0 bases short and J 5 bases short, with 14 bases between. The V gene's germline CDR1 is GTSNPN and CDR2 SVGIG (reference sequence). CDR3 region: CAWSVSRVYYQPQHF. In DNA, the CDR3 is TGTGCCTGGAGTGTGTCACGAGTGTATTATCAGCCCCAGCATTTT.

J is TRBJ1-2 and V is TRBV6-1; weak D call: TRBD1 (5 bases). Germline V gives CDR1 MNHNS, CDR2 SASEGT. V was trimmed by 1 base and J by 5 bases, leaving 11 bases between them. There are 14 residues in the CDR3. In DNA, the CDR3 is TGTGCCAGCAGTGAAGGCGGGGGAAGGTATGGCTACACCTTC. It yields the protein CASSEGGGRYGYTF.

The genes are TRBV19 and TRBJ2-7, with TRBD2 identical over 7 bases. After removal of 6 bases from V and 9 bases from J, the junction contained 14 bases not matched to a gene. Germline V gene sequence: CDR1 LNHDA, CDR2 SQIVND (reference sequence). This CDR3 has 14 residues. The CDR3 coding sequence is TGTGCCAGTAGCGGGGGGACTTCCGTCCATGGGCAGTACTTC. Its translation: CASSGGTSVHGQYF.

The J gene is TRBJ1-5, the V gene TRBV2, with D possibly being TRBD1 (5 bases). The CDR3 is 15 residues long. V lost 7 bases and J 2 bases, leaving 15 bases between the germline ends. In germline, CDR1 is SNHLY, CDR2 FYNNEI. CDR3 region: CASKSLETGNQPQHF. CDR3 DNA sequence: TGTGCCAGCAAGTCCCTGGAGACAGGCAATCAGCCCCAGCATTTT.

The genes are TRBV16 and TRBJ1-2; weak D call: TRBD1 (6 bases). This CDR3 contains 15 residues. V gave up 0 bases and J gave up 2 bases, with 10 bases separating them. Germline CDR1 and CDR2: KGHSY and FQNENV. CDR3 in amino acids: CASSQSGTPNYGYTF. The CDR3 DNA is TGTGCCAGCAGCCAATCAGGGACACCGAACTATGGCTACACCTTC.

The table lists this clone with a count of one. V usage is TRBV6-2 or TRBV6-3 and J usage is TRBJ2-3, with D tentatively TRBD2 (5 bases). The CDR3 is 14 amino acids. CDR1 is MNHEY, CDR2 SVGEGT, per germline. The ends were cut back, 2 bases at V and 2 bases at J, with 8 bases in the middle. CDR3 bases: TGTGCCAGCAGTTACCTCGGACTCACAGATACGCAGTATTTT. It translates to CASSYLGLTDTQYF.

This chain uses TRBV6-5 with TRBJ1-1; TRBD1 might be the D (5 bases). The ends were cut back, 2 bases at V and 5 bases at J, with 12 bases in the middle. Germline CDR1 MNHEY, CDR2 SVGAGI. The CDR3 spans 14 residues. The DNA of the CDR3 is TGTGCCAGCAGTTACCTCGGGGGTGGGACTGAAGCTTTCTTT. Its protein product is CASSYLGGGTEAFF.

The V gene is TRBV7-9, the J gene TRBJ2-7; the match to TRBD2 covers 8 bases. Germline values: CDR1 SEHNR, CDR2 FQNEAQ (reference sequence). The CDR3 has 16 residues. The V gene end was trimmed by 8 bases and the J gene end by 6 bases; junction bases not matched to a gene: 18. CDR3 DNA: TGTGCCAGCTCGAAGGGGAGCGGGAGTTTCCGAGTCGAGCAGTACTTC. It encodes CASSKGSGSFRVEQYF.

This chain joins TRBV9 and TRBJ1-1; no definite D call. V lost 0 bases and J lost 7, with 10 bases in between. The CDR3 covers 13 residues. Germline V lookup: CDR1 SGDLS, CDR2 YYNGEE. CDR3 nucleotides: TGTGCCAGCAGCGTAGTCAACAGAGTTGAAGCTTTCTTT. Encoded protein: CASSVVNRVEAFF. Full variable domain (outside the CDR3, taken from reference TRBV9 and TRBJ1-1): DSGVTQTPKHLITATGQRVTLRCSPRSGDLSVYWYQQSLDQGLQFLIQYYNGEERAKGNILERFSAQQFPDLHSELNLSSLELGDSALYFCASSVVNRVEAFFGQGTRLTVV.